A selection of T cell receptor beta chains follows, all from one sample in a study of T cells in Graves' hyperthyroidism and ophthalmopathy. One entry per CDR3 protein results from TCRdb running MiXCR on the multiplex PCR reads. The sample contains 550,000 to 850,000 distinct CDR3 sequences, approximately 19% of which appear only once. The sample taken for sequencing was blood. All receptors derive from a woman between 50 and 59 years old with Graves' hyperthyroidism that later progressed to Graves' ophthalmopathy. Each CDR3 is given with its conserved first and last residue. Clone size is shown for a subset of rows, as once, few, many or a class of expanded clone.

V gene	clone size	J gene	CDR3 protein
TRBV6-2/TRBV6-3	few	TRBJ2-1	CASRRDRGNDEQFF
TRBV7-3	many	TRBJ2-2	CASSFNRDTGELFF
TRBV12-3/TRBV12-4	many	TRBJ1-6	CASRLTGSSYNSPLHF
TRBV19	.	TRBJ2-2	CASVTNGGGNTGELFF
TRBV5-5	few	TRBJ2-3	CASSPFQRGSSDTQYF
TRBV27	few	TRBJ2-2	CASSSFGPNTGELFF
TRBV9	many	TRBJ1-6	CASSYTGGNNSPLHF
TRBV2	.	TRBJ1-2	CASSDGGVSYGYTF
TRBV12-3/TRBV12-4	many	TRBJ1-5	CASGYQPQHF
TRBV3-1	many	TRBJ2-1	CASSQGLEQFF
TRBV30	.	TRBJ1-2	CAWSRGHRDGYTF
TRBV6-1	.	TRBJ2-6	CASSRPSRRGANVLTF
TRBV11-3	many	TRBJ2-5	CASSLDLIFLSSETQYF
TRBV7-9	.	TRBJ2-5	CASSLTNQLKTQYF
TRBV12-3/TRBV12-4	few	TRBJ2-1	CASSLILSGGAFYEQFF
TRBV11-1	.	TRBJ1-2	CASSFNRIQKDGYTF
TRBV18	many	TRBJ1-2	CASSLRTENYGYTF
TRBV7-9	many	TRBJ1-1	CASKSWNTEAFF
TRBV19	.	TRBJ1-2	CASNPKGWGDTYGYTF
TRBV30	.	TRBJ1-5	CAWRKENQPQHF
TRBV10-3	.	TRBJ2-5	CAISEATSQYF
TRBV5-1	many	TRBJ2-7	CASSFVSGGTPKEQYF
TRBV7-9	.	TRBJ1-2	CASSLKDRGTGGYTF
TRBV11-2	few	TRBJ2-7	CASSRGRPVSYEQYF
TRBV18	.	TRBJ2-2	CASSEDRATGELFF
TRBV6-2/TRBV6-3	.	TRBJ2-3	CASSLPTSGGADTQYF
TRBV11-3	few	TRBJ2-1	CASSSIAGAYNEQFF
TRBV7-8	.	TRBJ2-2	CASSLGGGRVTGELFF
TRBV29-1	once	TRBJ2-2	CSVMLAGRRTGELFF
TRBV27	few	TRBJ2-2	CASSLIPGAGELFF
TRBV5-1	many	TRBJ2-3	CASSFLRTGGTDTQYF